This entry describes one T cell receptor (beta chain). Some clones are missing from TCRdb's copy, which holds only in-frame ones; the method was immunoSEQ multiplex PCR. The profile shows approximately 500,000 clones, around 87% of them singletons. Per the germline V gene, CDR1 is KGHSH and CDR2 is LQKENI. V shed 1 base, J shed 8 bases, and the junction held 9 bases outside the gene matches. CDR3 length: 16 residues. Allocation to cohorts depended on clinical history reported by the participants. The sample is drawn from a study of blood T cell repertoires in COVID-19. Study background: The United States, Italy and Spain supplied acute and convalescent COVID-19 samples.

Input material: PBMCs or T cells enriched from blood (not recorded which). This clonotype was obtained from a middle-aged woman who had recovered from COVID-19. The chain joins TRBV18 to TRBJ2-1, with 9 bases lining up with TRBD2. CDR3 protein: CASSPLGYSGRDEQFF. CDR3 DNA: TGTGCCAGCTCACCACTAGGGTATAGCGGGAGAGATGAGCAGTTCTTC.